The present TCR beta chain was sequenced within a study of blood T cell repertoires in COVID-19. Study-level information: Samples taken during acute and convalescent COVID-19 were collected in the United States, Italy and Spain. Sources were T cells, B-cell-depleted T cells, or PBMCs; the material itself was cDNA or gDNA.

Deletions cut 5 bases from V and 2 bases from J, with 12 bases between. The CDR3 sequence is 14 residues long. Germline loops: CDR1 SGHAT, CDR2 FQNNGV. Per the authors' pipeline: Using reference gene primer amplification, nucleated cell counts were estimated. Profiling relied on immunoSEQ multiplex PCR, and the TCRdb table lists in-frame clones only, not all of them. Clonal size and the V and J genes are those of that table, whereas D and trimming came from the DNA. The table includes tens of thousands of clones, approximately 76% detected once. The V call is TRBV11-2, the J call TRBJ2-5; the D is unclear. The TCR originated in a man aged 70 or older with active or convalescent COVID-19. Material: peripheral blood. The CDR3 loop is CASSPKTEQETQYF. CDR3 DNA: TGTGCCAGCAGCCCTAAAACAGAGCAAGAGACCCAGTACTTC. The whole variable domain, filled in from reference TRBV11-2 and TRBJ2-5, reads EAGVAQSPRYKIIEKRQSVAFWCNPISGHATLYWYQQILGQGPKLLIQFQNNGVVDDSQLPKDRFSAERLKGVDSTLKIQPAKLEDSAVYLCASSPKTEQETQYFGPGTRLLVL.